What follows are 3 T cell receptor beta chains derived from one specimen sequenced in a study of glioma-infiltrating T cells after dendritic cell vaccination. TCRdb's copy holds only in-frame clones and misses some; the assay was immunoSEQ multiplex PCR. The data show about 90,000 clones, with 85% to 90% seen just once and less than 3% held by the top ten. The sample here was blood, taken before dendritic cell vaccination. These receptors originate from a human donor with glioblastoma.

The gene calls are TRBV11-3 and TRBJ1-2; 7 nucleotides align to TRBD1. The germline CDR1 and CDR2 sequences are SGHNT and YENEEA. V shed 1 base, J shed 6 bases, and the junction held 8 bases outside the gene matches. The CDR3 length is 15 residues. CDR3 bases: TGTGCCAGCAGCTTAGTAGGACAGGAAGCGAATGGCTACACCTTC. This translates into CASSLVGQEANGYTF.

V and J are TRBV18 and TRBJ1-1; D gene uncertain. The germline V gene has CDR1 KGHSH and CDR2 LQKENI. The CDR3 runs 14 residues. V lost 3 bases to trimming and J lost 2 bases, with 10 bases between them. The CDR3 DNA reads TGTGCCAGCTCACCTTTTACAGAAAACACTGAAGCTTTCTTT. It specifies CASSPFTENTEAFF.

The chain links TRBV19 to TRBJ1-4, with D possibly being TRBD1 (5 bases). In germline, CDR1 is LNHDA, CDR2 SQIVND (reference sequence). The V gene lost 4 bases and the J gene lost 3 bases, with 15 bases spanning the gap. The CDR3 runs to 16 residues. CDR3 in amino acids: CASSSLAGRPNEKLFF. In DNA, the CDR3 is TGTGCCAGTAGTAGCCTAGCGGGGCGGCCTAATGAAAAACTGTTTTTT.